This T cell receptor beta chain was found in a study of OX40 agonist ivuxolimab in advanced cancers. Study-wide results and caveats: Circulating CD4+ and CD8+ T cells showed clonal expansion by week 6 at 0.1 to 3.0 mg/kg.

CDR3 length: 15 amino acids. V shed 7 bases, J shed 0 bases, and the junction held 4 bases outside the gene matches. CDR1 MNHEY and CDR2 SMNVEV come from the germline V gene (reference sequence). Comment on this clone: Antigen unknown.

Repertoires were generated with immunoSEQ multiplex PCR, while TCRdb's copy carries only in-frame clones and drops some. The sample has fewer than 50,000 clones, roughly 90% seen once; the top ten hold approximately 15%. This sequence was found in an adult with an advanced solid tumor such as melanoma, head and neck, liver or kidney cancer. The material sequenced was CD4+ or CD8+ T cells sorted from blood, taken in a trial of the OX40 agonist ivuxolimab. The chain links TRBV27 to TRBJ1-2, with 11 bases that match TRBD1. CDR3 DNA: TGTGCCAGCAACGGACAGGGGGCGACTAACTATGGCTACACCTTC. Residues: CASNGQGATNYGYTF.